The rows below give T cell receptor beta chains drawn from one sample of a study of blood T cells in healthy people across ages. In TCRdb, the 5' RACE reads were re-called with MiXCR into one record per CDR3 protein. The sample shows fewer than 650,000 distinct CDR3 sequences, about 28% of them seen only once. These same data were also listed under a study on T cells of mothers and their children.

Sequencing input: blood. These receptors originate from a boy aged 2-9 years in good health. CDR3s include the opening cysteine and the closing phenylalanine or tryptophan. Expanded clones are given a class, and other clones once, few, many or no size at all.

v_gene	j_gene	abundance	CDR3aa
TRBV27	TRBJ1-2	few	CASRQDRGTSRNGYTF
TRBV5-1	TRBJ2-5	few	CASSFSARVEETQYF
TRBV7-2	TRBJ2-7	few	CASSSSSGRSYEQYF
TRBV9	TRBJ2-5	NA	CASSVVAGQQETQYF
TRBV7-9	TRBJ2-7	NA	CASSLARGRVWEQYF
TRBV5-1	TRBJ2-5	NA	CASSGGDGQETQYF
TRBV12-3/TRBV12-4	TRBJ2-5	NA	CASSSGTGGLETQYF
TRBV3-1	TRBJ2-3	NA	CASKAGDSTDTQYF
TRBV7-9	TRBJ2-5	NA	CASSLSSWETQYF
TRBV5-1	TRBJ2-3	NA	CASSQTSGLAGGRTDTQYF
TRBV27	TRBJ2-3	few	CATRTDTQYF
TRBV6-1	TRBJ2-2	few	CASSERVQGSGELFF
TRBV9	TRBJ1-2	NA	CASSWGGGAVTF
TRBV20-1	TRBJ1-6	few	CSAGQQGGLQSPLHF
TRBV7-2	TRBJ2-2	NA	CASSLRAGARTGELFF
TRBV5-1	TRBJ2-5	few	CASSLVGRTSWGAQYF
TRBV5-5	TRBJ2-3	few	CASSSGLAGETTDTQYF
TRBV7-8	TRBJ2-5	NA	CASSSDRGLMKTQYF
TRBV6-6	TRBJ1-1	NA	CASSYSMQGNTEAFF
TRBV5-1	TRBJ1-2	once	CASFLAGTRGGGYTF
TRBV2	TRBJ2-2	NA	CASRARSATGELFF
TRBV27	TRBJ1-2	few	CASSLQGNYCYTF
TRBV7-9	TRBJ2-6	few	CASSERPGANVLTF
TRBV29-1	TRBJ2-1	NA	CSVDGGGFIYNEQFF
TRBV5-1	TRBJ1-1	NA	CASSSTGAGHTEAFF
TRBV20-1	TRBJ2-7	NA	CSAPSTSGGTYEQYF
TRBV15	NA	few	CATSRDSGKSSYEQYF
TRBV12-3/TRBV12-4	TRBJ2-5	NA	CASGGQGGQETQYF
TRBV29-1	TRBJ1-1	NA	CSVEGLEVTEAFF
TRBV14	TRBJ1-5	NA	CASSPINQPQHF
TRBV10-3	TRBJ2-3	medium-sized	CATGLAVGFSTDTQYF
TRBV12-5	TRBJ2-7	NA	CASGLASGAWYEQYF
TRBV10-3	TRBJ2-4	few	CATVDPTQNIQYF
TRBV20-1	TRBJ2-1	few	CSARMVRFYNEQFF
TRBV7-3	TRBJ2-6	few	CASSPPQYRADSGANVLTF
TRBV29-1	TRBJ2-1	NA	CSVEDNRGLGGEQFF
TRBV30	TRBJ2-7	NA	CAWSRTSSYEQYF
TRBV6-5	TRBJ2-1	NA	CASSFRPGGGYNEQFF
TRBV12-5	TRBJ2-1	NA	CASGLVLGQGGNEQFF
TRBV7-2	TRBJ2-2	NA	CASSPGSSELFF
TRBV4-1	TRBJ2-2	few	CASSLEQGGELFF
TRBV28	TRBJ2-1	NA	CASSFWGDSGASYNEQFF
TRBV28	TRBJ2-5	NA	CASSRRQETQYF
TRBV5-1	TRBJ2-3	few	CASSTGQGATDTQYF
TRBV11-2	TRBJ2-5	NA	CASSPSSGGGETQYF
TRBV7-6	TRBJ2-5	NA	CASSLMMFSETQYF
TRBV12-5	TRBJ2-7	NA	CASGLGDSPGDYEQYF
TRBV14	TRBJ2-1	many	CASSQGSGRAGNEQFF
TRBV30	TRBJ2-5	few	CAWSVRVETQYF